These 19 T cell receptor beta chains came from one sample sequenced in a study of blood T cell repertoires in COVID-19. The data were produced by immunoSEQ multiplex PCR, yet TCRdb's version contains in-frame clones alone and is incomplete. The sample lists about 33,000 clones, 87% occurring once. The material sequenced was peripheral blood. These receptors were collected from a man aged 55 to 70 with acute or convalescent COVID-19.

The V and J genes are TRBV6-5 and TRBJ1-5; 9 bases agree with TRBD1. CDR1 is MNHEY, CDR2 SVGAGI, per germline. CDR3 length: 14 residues. J was trimmed by 4 bases and V by 6 bases; bases with no gene match: 4. The CDR3 nucleotides are TGTGCCAGCAGCGGACAGGGGCGAAATCAGCCCCAGCATTTT. Its translation is CASSGQGRNQPQHF.

CDR3 region: CASSRTGEYNEQFF. CDR3 coding DNA: TGTGCCAGTAGTCGGACAGGGGAGTACAATGAGCAGTTCTTC. The chain carries TRBV19 and TRBJ2-1; TRBD1 matches 9 bases. The CDR3 totals 14 residues. CDR1 is LNHDA, CDR2 SQIVND, per germline (reference sequence). Germline trimming cut 5 bases from V and 4 bases from J; bases unmatched to any gene: 3.

The V and J genes are TRBV19 and TRBJ1-2, with 10 bases that match TRBD1. The germline V gene has CDR1 LNHDA and CDR2 SQIVND (reference sequence). The V and J ends lost 5 bases and 5 bases, in that order; junction bases with no gene match: 5. This CDR3 is 14 amino acids long. The DNA of the CDR3 is TGTGCCAGTAGTGACAGGGGGCGTGGGTATGGCTACACCTTC. Its translation: CASSDRGRGYGYTF.

CDR3 sequence reads: CASSLGRNTEAFF. CDR3 DNA sequence: TGTGCCAGCAGTTTAGGTCGGAACACTGAAGCTTTCTTT. The genes are TRBV12-3 or TRBV12-4 and TRBJ1-1; D uncertain. Trimming pared 1 base from V and 1 base from J, leaving 4 bases between. This CDR3 is 13 amino acids long.

This chain uses TRBV6-5 with TRBJ2-7; 7 bases agree with TRBD1. V was pared by 5 bases and J by 5 bases, with 6 bases of the junction left unmatched. Germline lookup yields CDR1 MNHEY and CDR2 SVGAGI. The CDR3 extends over 13 amino acids. CDR3 DNA: TGTGCCAGCAGTCGACAGGGTTGGGACGAGCAGTACGTC. Residues: CASSRQGWDEQYV.

A few counts support this clone. This chain links TRBV7-2 with TRBJ1-5; D is unresolved. The CDR3 runs to 12 residues. CDR1 SGHTA and CDR2 FQGNSA come from the germline V gene. The V and J ends lost 3 bases and 7 bases respectively, with 7 bases between them. In DNA, the CDR3 is TGTGCCAGCAGCTTTACAACGCAGCCCCAGCATTTT. This encodes CASSFTTQPQHF. The complete variable domain, with remaining parts taken from reference TRBV7-2 and TRBJ1-5, reads GAGVSQSPSNKVTEKGKDVELRCDPISGHTALYWYRQSLGQGLEFLIYFQGNSAPDKSGLPSDRFSAERTGGSVSTLTIQRTQQEDSAVYLCASSFTTQPQHFGDGTRLSIL.

In nucleotides, the CDR3 is TGTGCCAGCAGCTTGGACAGGGGGCGAGAAGGCTACACCTTC. It encodes CASSLDRGREGYTF. This chain uses TRBV7-9 with TRBJ1-2, with 11 bases identical to TRBD1. The CDR3 has 14 amino acids. Per the germline V gene, CDR1 is SEHNR and CDR2 is FQNEAQ (reference sequence). The junction had 5 bases not matched to a gene; V was cut back by 3 bases and J by 8 bases.

J is TRBJ1-2 and V is TRBV30; D gene unclear. Looked up from germline, CDR1 is GTSNPN and CDR2 is SVGIG (reference sequence). CDR3 length: 13 residues. V gave up 2 bases and J gave up 4 bases, with 11 bases separating them. CDR3 residues: CAWSPLSSYGYTF. The CDR3 DNA is TGTGCCTGGAGTCCTTTATCCTCCTATGGCTACACCTTC.

The chain links TRBV7-6 to TRBJ1-4; D unresolved. Germline V gene lookup returns CDR1 SGHVS and CDR2 FNYEAQ. The CDR3 has 17 amino acids. Deletions cut 2 bases from V and 2 bases from J, with 15 bases between. CDR3 nucleotide sequence: TGTGCCAGCAGCTTATTTCCCCTCGGGGAGACTAATGAAAAACTGTTTTTT. It translates to CASSLFPLGETNEKLFF.

This chain uses TRBV4-1 with TRBJ1-1, with a possible D match to TRBD1 (6 bases). The CDR3 runs to 16 residues. Germline V gives CDR1 MGHRA, CDR2 YSYEKL. Trimming left V 5 bases short and J 10 bases short, with 26 bases between. The CDR3 spells CASSSLIRTVLKGAFF. The CDR3 coding sequence is TGCGCCAGCAGCTCACTCATCCGGACAGTCCTAAAAGGAGCTTTCTTT.

The chain has TRBV29-1 and TRBJ2-1; 8 nucleotides align to TRBD2. The V gene end was trimmed by 1 base and the J gene end by 7 bases; junction bases not matched to a gene: 6. Germline assignment: CDR1 SQVTM and CDR2 ANQGSEA. This CDR3 comprises 14 residues. In DNA, the CDR3 is TGCAGCGTTGAAGGGGCGGGAGGAGGAAATGAGCAGTTCTTC. Translation: CSVEGAGGGNEQFF.

The chain links TRBV27 to TRBJ1-1; 10 bases match TRBD1. Germline V gene lookup returns CDR1 MNHEY and CDR2 SMNVEV (reference sequence). The CDR3 covers 15 residues. With V trimmed by 6 bases and J by 5 bases, 9 bases remained unmatched. CDR3 residues: CASSPRTGGVTEAFF. In nucleotides, the CDR3 is TGTGCCAGCAGCCCCAGGACAGGGGGTGTGACTGAAGCTTTCTTT.

The V and J genes are TRBV5-1 and TRBJ2-2; possible D gene TRBD2, 5 bases. CDR3 length: 15 amino acids. Germline values: CDR1 SGHRS, CDR2 YFSETQ. Deletions cut 4 bases from V and 6 bases from J, with 16 bases between. The CDR3 region is CASSNDKGGAGELFF. The DNA for the CDR3 is TGCGCCAGCAGCAACGACAAAGGAGGTGCCGGGGAGCTGTTTTTT.

The J gene is TRBJ2-1, the V gene TRBV28; D gene uncertain. Trimming cost V 3 bases and J 7 bases, with 4 bases left between them. This CDR3 is built from 11 residues. Germline CDR1 and CDR2: MDHEN and SYDVKM. The chain's CDR3 is CASSLSNEQFF. DNA for the CDR3: TGTGCCAGCAGTTTGAGTAATGAGCAGTTCTTC.

In DNA, the CDR3 is TGTGCCAGCAGGAGGAGCTTCTACGAGCAGTACTTC. Amino acid sequence: CASRRSFYEQYF. This chain connects TRBV6-5 to TRBJ2-7; the D is unclear. Trimming removed 6 bases from V and 3 bases from J, with 9 bases in between. Germline values: CDR1 MNHEY, CDR2 SVGAGI. The CDR3 loop spans 12 amino acids.

The CDR3 DNA reads TGTGCCAGCAGCTTACCTACAGGGGGATATGGCTACACCTTC. It specifies CASSLPTGGYGYTF. The chain is built from TRBV7-9 and TRBJ1-2, with 8 bases identical to TRBD1. V dropped 2 bases and J dropped 5; count of bases not matched to a gene: 4. The CDR3 is 14 residues long. Germline CDR1 SEHNR, CDR2 FQNEAQ (reference sequence).

V usage is TRBV5-1 and J usage is TRBJ1-1; D call uncertain. This CDR3 contains 13 residues. Trimming cost V 7 bases and J 1 base, with 11 bases left between them. Germline loops: CDR1 SGHRS, CDR2 YFSETQ. Here the CDR3 DNA reads TGCGCCAGCGCCGCGACGGGGAACACTGAAGCTTTCTTT. Translation: CASAATGNTEAFF.

The rearrangement joins TRBV5-6 to TRBJ1-2; perhaps TRBD1 as D (5 bases). This CDR3 has 15 residues. V was clipped by 4 bases and J by 3 bases, with 16 bases between them. The germline gives CDR1 SGHDT, CDR2 YYEEEE. The CDR3 loop is CASSGLGDSHYGYTF. CDR3 sequence (DNA): TGTGCCAGCAGCGGGTTAGGAGACAGCCACTATGGCTACACCTTC.

The chain carries TRBV19 and TRBJ2-7; possible D gene TRBD2, 6 bases. The CDR3 spans 14 residues. Germline V CDR1 and CDR2: LNHDA, SQIVND (reference sequence). The V gene lost 6 bases and the J gene lost 7 bases, with 19 bases spanning the gap. For the CDR3, the DNA is TGTGCCAGTAGCGGCAGTGGAGGGGCCCGAGAGCAGTACTTC. It specifies CASSGSGGAREQYF.